This TCR beta chain was captured by sequencing in a study of T cells in Graves' hyperthyroidism and ophthalmopathy. TCR beta CDR3 sequences were amplified from RNA transcripts. TCR CDR3 underwent first-round RT-PCR with the HTBI primer set. TCRdb recomputed calls from the multiplex PCR reads with MiXCR, one row per CDR3 protein. The sample has some 400,000 distinct CDR3 sequences; about 20% are singletons. This clonotype was recorded many times. Germline lookup yields CDR1 MDHEN and CDR2 SYDVKM. Trimming shortened V by 7 bases and J by 2 bases, and 24 bases separated the two germline ends. The CDR3 sequence is 17 residues long.

The sample was blood. V is TRBV28 and J is TRBJ2-7; a weak D match, TRBD1 (6 bases). The receptor's source is a woman aged 18-29 years with Graves' hyperthyroidism. The CDR3 loop is CASTPPPGQRRPYEQYF. In DNA, the CDR3 is TGTGCCAGCACCCCCCCCCCGGGACAACGGCGACCCTACGAGCAGTACTTC.